This T cell receptor (beta chain) was captured in a study of T cells in Graves' hyperthyroidism and ophthalmopathy. The overall study: Prior to any treatment, at the point of initial diagnosis, peripheral blood was collected.

RNA transcripts served as the template for amplifying TCR beta CDR3 regions. HTBI primers drove first-round RT-PCR of the TCR CDR3. MiXCR, applied by TCRdb to the multiplex PCR reads, yields one record per CDR3 protein. This sample carries about 380,000 distinct CDR3 sequences, about 13% of them seen once, and the ten largest clones take less than 25%. Study-level findings and limits: The authors' 13 V-J model separated ophthalmopathy from stable hyperthyroidism. With a median lead of roughly 6.2 months before onset, the model predicted ophthalmopathy.

At least ten counts were recorded for this clonotype. Its specificity is unknown. Trimming took off 5 bases at V and 4 bases at J, with 11 bases between the two ends. The CDR3 loop spans 13 amino acids. Germline V gene sequence: CDR1 SGHTA, CDR2 FQGTGA. The gene calls are TRBV7-3 and TRBJ2-5, with D possibly matching TRBD2 (5 bases). Sequencing input: blood. The origin of this receptor is a man younger than 45 with Graves' hyperthyroidism that later progressed to Graves' ophthalmopathy. The CDR3 is CASSVSGRETQYF. The CDR3 coding sequence is TGTGCCAGCAGCGTGTCGGGGAGAGAGACCCAGTACTTC.